This paragraph covers one TCR beta chain sequence. Its antigen is not identified. The investigators reverse transcribed all of the isolated RNA, so they sequenced expressed TCRB transcripts. The data were produced by immunoSEQ multiplex PCR, yet TCRdb's version contains in-frame clones alone and is incomplete. The repertoire consists of approximately 150,000 clones, with 8.5% to 12% occurring once and the leading ten covering less than 1.5%. The record originates from a study of beta chain features in type 1 diabetes. After removal of 5 bases from V and 0 bases from J, the junction contained 2 bases not matched to a gene. The CDR3 totals 15 residues. Germline CDR1 reads LNHDA; CDR2 reads SQIVND (reference sequence). Regarding the study as a whole: TCRB CDR3s were moderately but significantly shorter in Type 1 diabetes patients in all four CD4+ subsets. Relative to healthy donors, patients appeared to have naive, central memory and Treg TCRB repertoires that were more similar.

The sample comprised naive CD4+ T cells from blood. The sequence derives from a young man in good health. The chain employs TRBV19 and TRBJ2-2; 8 nucleotides line up with TRBD1. The CDR3 is CASSGQGSNTGELFF. The CDR3 DNA sequence: TGTGCCAGTAGTGGACAGGGATCGAACACCGGGGAGCTGTTTTTT.